These 18 T cell receptor beta chains share one sample of origin, sequenced in a study of radiotherapy plus CTLA-4 blockade in lung cancer. The method was immunoSEQ multiplex PCR; TCRdb's version includes in-frame clones alone and lacks a portion of them. The data contain about 62,000 clones, about 72% of them seen just once; the ten biggest clones take up 4% to 5%. Sequences were derived from peripheral blood, sampled from a patient treated with radiotherapy plus ipilimumab. The receptors were sampled from a human donor with non-small cell lung cancer who had a complete response to radiotherapy plus ipilimumab.

With regard to this clone: The junction departs from the called germline gene at one end, perhaps through a read error. This sequence joins TRBV10-3 and TRBJ2-7; unclear D gene. The CDR3 is made up of 12 amino acids. The germline V gene has CDR1 ENHRY and CDR2 SYGVKD. CDR3 region: CAVSESLDEQYF. CDR3 in DNA: TGTGCCGTCAGTGAGTCGTTAGACGAGCAGTACTTC.

The chain joins TRBV2 to TRBJ2-7; D might be TRBD1 (6 bases). The CDR3 extends over 13 amino acids. V lost 8 bases, J lost 3 bases, and 14 bases lay in between. Germline V gene data show CDR1 as SNHLY and CDR2 as FYNNEI. CDR3 protein: CASSDSGYYEQYF. CDR3 sequence (DNA): TGTGCCAGCTCGGACAGTGGCTACTACGAGCAGTACTTC.

J is TRBJ1-1 and V is TRBV2; TRBD1 might be the D (6 bases). CDR1 SNHLY and CDR2 FYNNEI come from the germline V gene. V gave up 9 bases and J gave up 3 bases, with 17 bases separating them. CDR3 size: 14 residues. The CDR3 sequence: CASFGTYMDTEAFF. DNA for the CDR3: TGTGCCAGTTTCGGGACATATATGGACACTGAAGCTTTCTTT.

The chain has TRBV18 and TRBJ2-1, with D possibly TRBD1 on 6 matching bases. Trimming stripped 0 bases from V and 4 bases from J, with 13 bases between. Per germline, CDR1 KGHSH and CDR2 LQKENI. The CDR3 extends over 16 amino acids. The CDR3 sequence: CASSPPGRGTYNEQFF. The CDR3 nucleotides are TGTGCCAGCTCACCACCGGGCAGGGGAACTTACAATGAGCAGTTCTTC.

A few counts support this clone. This chain uses TRBV6-1 with TRBJ2-2; D gene ambiguous. The V and J ends lost 3 bases and 6 bases respectively, with 17 bases between them. The CDR3 is 16 residues long. CDR1 MNHNS and CDR2 SASEGT come from the germline V gene. The CDR3 coding sequence is TGTGCCAGCAGTGACCCTACCCCTTTTAGTTCCGGGGAGCTGTTTTTT. Amino acid sequence: CASSDPTPFSSGELFF.

V usage is TRBV4-1 and J usage is TRBJ2-3; a possible D gene is TRBD1 (6 bases). Germline CDR1 and CDR2: MGHRA and YSYEKL. The V end lost 4 bases, the J end lost 6 bases, and 11 bases lay between the germline ends. The CDR3 has 13 amino acids. CDR3 protein: CASSRQVTDTQYF. In DNA form, the CDR3 reads TGCGCCAGCAGCCGACAGGTTACTGATACGCAGTATTTT.

V is TRBV7-2 and J is TRBJ2-3, with 9 bases lining up with TRBD2. This CDR3 is 17 amino acids long. Losses at the gene ends were 5 bases for V and 3 bases for J; bases not matched to a gene: 12. CDR1 is SGHTA and CDR2 is FQGNSA in the germline V gene. The CDR3 bases are TGTGCCAGCAGCCCCCGGGGTAGCGGGAGCAGAACAGATACGCAGTATTTT. Translation gives CASSPRGSGSRTDTQYF.

The CDR3, as DNA: TGTGCCATCCAGTGGGACAGGGGCACTGAAGCTTTCTTT. Protein sequence: CAIQWDRGTEAFF. This chain links TRBV10-3 with TRBJ1-1, with 10 bases matching TRBD1. CDR3 size: 13 residues. The germline CDR1 and CDR2 sequences are ENHRY and SYGVKD. Germline trimming cut 8 bases from V and 4 bases from J; bases unmatched to any gene: 4.

This sequence joins TRBV5-1 and TRBJ2-2; D is perhaps TRBD1 or TRBD2 (6 bases each). The length of the CDR3 is 16 residues. Germline lookup yields CDR1 SGHRS and CDR2 YFSETQ. V gave up 2 bases and J gave up 2 bases, with 13 bases separating them. The CDR3 region has the DNA TGCGCCAGCAGCTTATACCGGGGGCGAAACACCGGGGAGCTGTTTTTT. It specifies CASSLYRGRNTGELFF.

The chain uses TRBV5-6 and TRBJ2-3; D is unclear. This CDR3 is 14 amino acids long. V gave up 1 base and J gave up 5 bases, with 11 bases separating them. Germline loops: CDR1 SGHDT, CDR2 YYEEEE. For the CDR3, the DNA is TGTGCCAGCAGCTTGTGGGCAGGAGAAGATACGCAGTATTTT. Its translation is CASSLWAGEDTQYF.

The CDR3: CASSPGQYTDTQYF. DNA of the CDR3: TGTGCCAGCAGCCCAGGACAGTACACAGATACGCAGTATTTT. This chain joins TRBV11-2 and TRBJ2-3; perhaps TRBD1 as D (6 bases). The CDR3 contains 14 residues. V was cut by 5 bases and J by 2 bases, with 11 bases left in between. Germline CDR1 and CDR2: SGHAT and FQNNGV.

V gene TRBV18 combines with J gene TRBJ2-2; D unresolved. The CDR3 length is 11 residues. Germline values: CDR1 KGHSH, CDR2 LQKENI. V was trimmed by 6 bases and J by 13 bases, leaving 12 bases between them. CDR3 nucleotide sequence: TGTGCCAGCTCCCCCCAGAGGTCGCTGTTTTTT. This gives the protein CASSPQRSLFF.

This clone was seen more than once but under ten times. V usage is TRBV5-1 and J usage is TRBJ2-3, with 10 nucleotides matching TRBD2. CDR3 length: 16 amino acids. V was pared by 1 base and J by 1 base, with 3 bases of the junction left unmatched. The V gene's germline CDR1 is SGHRS and CDR2 YFSETQ. The CDR3 protein is CASSLTGTSGTDTQYF. The CDR3 nucleotides read TGCGCCAGCAGCTTGACCGGGACTAGCGGCACAGATACGCAGTATTTT.

The V and J genes are TRBV11-2 and TRBJ2-2; no clear D. This CDR3 is 15 amino acids long. Looked up from germline, CDR1 is SGHAT and CDR2 is FQNNGV. V was pared by 1 base and J by 1 base, with 7 bases between. CDR3 nucleotides: TGTGCCAGCAGCTTAGTTTCGGTGAACACCGGGGAGCTGTTTTTT. Amino acids: CASSLVSVNTGELFF.

The chain is built from TRBV4-3 and TRBJ2-7, with TRBD1 matching 12 bases. This CDR3 contains 17 residues. J lost 5 bases, V lost 3 bases, and 11 bases had no gene match. Looked up from germline, CDR1 is LGHNA and CDR2 is YSLEER. CDR3 region: CASSQDQGTGGSDEQYF. In nucleotides, the CDR3 is TGCGCCAGCAGCCAGGATCAAGGGACAGGGGGCTCGGACGAGCAGTACTTC.

This CDR3 is CASSFSQGSYEQYF. The CDR3 DNA reads TGTGCCAGCAGTTTTTCACAGGGTTCCTACGAGCAGTACTTC. This rearrangement joins TRBV27 to TRBJ2-7, with D possibly being TRBD1 (6 bases). Trimming left V 3 bases short and J 1 base short, with 10 bases between. CDR3 size: 14 residues. Germline values: CDR1 MNHEY, CDR2 SMNVEV (reference sequence).

This sequence joins TRBV7-9 and TRBJ2-5, with 7 bases matching TRBD1. V lost 5 bases, J lost 5 bases, and 11 bases stayed unmatched. Looked up from germline, CDR1 is SEHNR and CDR2 is FQNEAQ (reference sequence). The CDR3 runs 15 residues. CDR3 sequence: CASSPVTGTEETQYF. The CDR3, as DNA: TGTGCCAGCAGCCCGGTTACGGGGACAGAGGAGACCCAGTACTTC.

V is TRBV19 and J is TRBJ2-2; TRBD2 matches at 14 bases. Germline CDR1 and CDR2: LNHDA and SQIVND (reference sequence). Losses at the gene ends were 5 bases for V and 6 bases for J; bases not matched to a gene: 5. The CDR3 is made up of 16 amino acids. CDR3 sequence (DNA): TGTGCCAGTAGTGCGCGACTAGCGGGAGGGCCCGGGGAGCTGTTTTTT. This encodes CASSARLAGGPGELFF.